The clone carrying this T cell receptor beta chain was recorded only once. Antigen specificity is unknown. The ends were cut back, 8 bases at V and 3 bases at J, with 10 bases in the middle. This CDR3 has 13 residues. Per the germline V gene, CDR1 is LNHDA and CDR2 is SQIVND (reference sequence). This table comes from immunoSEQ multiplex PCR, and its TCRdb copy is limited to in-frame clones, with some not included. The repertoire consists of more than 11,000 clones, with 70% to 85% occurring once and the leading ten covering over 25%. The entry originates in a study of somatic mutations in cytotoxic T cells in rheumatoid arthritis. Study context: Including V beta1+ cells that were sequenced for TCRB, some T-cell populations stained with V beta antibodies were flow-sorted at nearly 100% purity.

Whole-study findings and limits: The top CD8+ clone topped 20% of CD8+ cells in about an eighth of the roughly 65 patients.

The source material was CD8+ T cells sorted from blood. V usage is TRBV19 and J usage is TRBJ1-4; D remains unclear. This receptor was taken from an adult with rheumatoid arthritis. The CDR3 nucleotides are TGTGCCAGTCGTGGGAAGTCTAATGAAAAACTGTTTTTT. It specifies CASRGKSNEKLFF.